The clone carrying this T cell receptor (beta chain) was counted at least ten times. TCR beta VDJ and CDR3 profiles were obtained from a genomic DNA template. TCRdb reprocessed the reads via MiXCR and lists one record per CDR3 protein. The repertoire holds some 200,000 distinct CDR3 sequences, with around half as singletons. Germline values: CDR1 DFQATT, CDR2 SNEGSKA (reference sequence). With 6 bases removed from V and 2 bases from J, the gap between germline ends came to 14 bases. This CDR3 is 13 amino acids long. These data come from a study of CD8+CD57+ T cells in acquired aplastic anemia. CD8+CD57+ cell expansion, shown by flow cytometry, had occurred in the patients selected for sequencing. A severe acquired aplastic anemia diagnosis applied to all patients.

The specimen sequenced was sorted CD4+, CD8+, or CD8+CD57+ T cells (not recorded which) from PBMCs. The rearrangement links TRBV20-1 to TRBJ2-7, with a possible D match to TRBD2 (6 bases). The TCR was taken from a human donor with aplastic anemia. CDR3 sequence reads: CSARDFLTYEQYF. CDR3 nucleotide sequence: TGCAGTGCAAGGGACTTTTTGACCTACGAGCAGTACTTC.